The 30 T cell receptor beta chains listed next were all sequenced from one sample in a study of shared clonotypes between healthy human individuals. Clones were read by immunoSEQ multiplex PCR, and TCRdb kept only the in-frame ones, dropping some. This sample yields a few million clones, of which approximately 94% are seen a single time; roughly 0.15% belongs to the top ten. Sequenced sample: naive CD4+ T cells sorted from blood. The subset was: CD45RA+ positively selected. All receptors come from a man in his late teens or twenties in good health.

This clone was picked up a small number of times. This same CDR3 is encoded by further DNA sequences in the sample. CDR3 loop: CASRATGANYGYTF. The CDR3 DNA reads as TGTGCCAGCAGGGCTACAGGGGCAAACTATGGCTACACCTTC. This chain joins TRBV6-1 and TRBJ1-2; 7 nucleotides align to TRBD1. J lost 2 bases, V lost 6 bases, and 6 bases had no gene match. Germline CDR1 MNHNS, CDR2 SASEGT. This CDR3 is built from 14 residues.

The J gene is TRBJ1-5, the V gene TRBV7-2, with D uncertain. Germline values: CDR1 SGHTA, CDR2 FQGNSA. V was cut by 1 base and J by 7 bases, with 20 bases left in between. This CDR3 has 17 amino acids. The CDR3, as DNA: TGTGCCAGCAGCTTAGGAGTGAGCTCCGCCTTTACACAGCCCCAGCATTTT. The encoded protein is CASSLGVSSAFTQPQHF.

The V gene is TRBV5-4, the J gene TRBJ1-2, with 7 bases lining up with TRBD1. This CDR3 is 17 amino acids long. J was trimmed by 6 bases and V by 0 bases; bases with no gene match: 14. CDR1 SGHNT and CDR2 YYREEE come from the germline V gene (reference sequence). In DNA form, the CDR3 reads TGTGCCAGCAGCTTGGTGGGGACAGCCGCCCAACTAGATGGCTACACCTTC. Translating it yields CASSLVGTAAQLDGYTF.

This clone was seen a few times. The genes are TRBV30 and TRBJ1-2; D is uncertain. The CDR3 sequence is 13 residues long. V gave up 3 bases and J gave up 4 bases, with 12 bases separating them. Germline CDR1 is GTSNPN and CDR2 is SVGIG (reference sequence). In DNA, the CDR3 is TGTGCCTGGAGAGAAATCGGGCTCTATGGCTACACCTTC. Translating it yields CAWREIGLYGYTF.

The CDR3 DNA is TGCGCCAGCAGTGAGAATCCCGGGGTGGATACGCAGTATTTT. This gives the protein CASSENPGVDTQYF. The chain is built from TRBV10-1 and TRBJ2-3, with D possibly TRBD2 on 5 matching bases. Germline loops: CDR1 WNHNN, CDR2 SYGVQD (reference sequence). CDR3 length: 14 amino acids. Trimming cost V 2 bases and J 6 bases, with 12 bases left between them.

The rearrangement links TRBV6-1 to TRBJ1-2; TRBD1 matches 11 bases. CDR1 MNHNS and CDR2 SASEGT come from the germline V gene. This CDR3 has 15 residues. V gave up 2 bases and J gave up 8 bases; unmatched junction bases: 7. The chain's CDR3 is CASSEFGQGAPGYTF. The CDR3 bases are TGTGCCAGCAGTGAATTCGGACAGGGGGCGCCCGGCTACACCTTC.

The rearrangement joins TRBV30 to TRBJ2-7; D not resolved. V was shortened by 0 bases and J by 4 bases, with 16 bases between the two germline ends. Germline V CDR1 and CDR2: GTSNPN, SVGIG (reference sequence). The CDR3 spans 15 residues. CDR3 coding DNA: TGTGCCTGGAGTGTACTCGGGCAGGTCCCATACGAGCAGTACTTC. Translated: CAWSVLGQVPYEQYF.

J is TRBJ1-6 and V is TRBV6-1; TRBD1 matches at 9 bases. The CDR3 runs to 15 residues. With 6 bases clipped from V and 12 bases from J, the junction kept 12 bases outside the gene matches. Germline V lookup: CDR1 MNHNS, CDR2 SASEGT. CDR3 DNA: TGTGCCAGCAGGGTGCGACAGGGGGGGGGAGGACCCCTCCACTTT. It specifies CASRVRQGGGGPLHF.

V gene TRBV7-3 combines with J gene TRBJ1-1; the match to TRBD1 covers 7 bases. The junction had 6 bases not matched to a gene; V was cut back by 6 bases and J by 5 bases. This CDR3 has 13 residues. CDR1 SGHTA and CDR2 FQGTGA come from the germline V gene. This CDR3 reads CASRLRQGTEAFF. CDR3 sequence (DNA): TGTGCCAGCAGACTGAGACAGGGTACTGAAGCTTTCTTT.

The chain joins TRBV7-9 to TRBJ2-2; 7 positions agree with TRBD1. The CDR3 is made up of 13 amino acids. CDR1 and CDR2 from the germline V gene are SEHNR and FQNEAQ (reference sequence). Trimming cost V 4 bases and J 8 bases; bases outside gene matches: 4. DNA for the CDR3: TGTGCCAGCAGCTCCCGGACAGGAGGGGAGCTGTTTTTT. Translating it yields CASSSRTGGELFF.

For this clone: This specimen includes other DNA sequences encoding the same CDR3. The V gene is TRBV5-4, the J gene TRBJ1-2; D is unresolved. This CDR3 has 12 amino acids. In germline, CDR1 is SGHNT, CDR2 YYREEE (reference sequence). V lost 0 bases to trimming and J lost 5 bases, with 5 bases between them. CDR3 in DNA: TGTGCCAGCAGCTTGGATGGATATGGCTACACCTTC. Its translation: CASSLDGYGYTF.

The chain couples TRBV18 to TRBJ1-1, with D perhaps matching TRBD1 (5 bases). The CDR3 is made up of 15 amino acids. CDR1 KGHSH and CDR2 LQKENI come from the germline V gene. V shed 2 bases and J shed 3 bases, with 13 bases lying between them. In nucleotides, the CDR3 is TGTGCCAGCTCACCAGTTCTCGGCAGGGACACTGAAGCTTTCTTT. Its protein product is CASSPVLGRDTEAFF.

The rearrangement uses TRBV7-8 and TRBJ1-1; D possibly corresponds to TRBD1 (6 bases). This CDR3 has 14 residues. Trimming stripped 1 base from V and 1 base from J, with 7 bases between. Germline V gives CDR1 SGHVS, CDR2 FQNEAQ. CDR3 DNA sequence: TGTGCCAGCAGCTTAGGGACAGAGAACACTGAAGCTTTCTTT. This translates into CASSLGTENTEAFF.

This clone was observed once. Different DNA sequences within this sample yield the same CDR3. This chain links TRBV7-9 with TRBJ1-1; D gene unclear. Deletions cut 5 bases from V and 0 bases from J, with 13 bases between. The CDR3 totals 15 residues. CDR1 is SEHNR and CDR2 is FQNEAQ in the germline V gene (reference sequence). The CDR3 sequence: CASSRLDGMNTEAFF. For the CDR3, the DNA is TGTGCCAGCAGCCGATTGGACGGGATGAACACTGAAGCTTTCTTT.

This chain connects TRBV19 to TRBJ2-7; no clear D. Germline V gives CDR1 LNHDA, CDR2 SQIVND (reference sequence). Trimming left V 10 bases short and J 2 bases short, with 9 bases between. The CDR3 sequence is 11 residues long. The CDR3 nucleotides read TGTGCCATCCATGGGCCCTACGAGCAGTACTTC. This codes for CAIHGPYEQYF.

The chain is built from TRBV7-2 and TRBJ2-3, with 7 bases matching TRBD1. J was trimmed by 4 bases and V by 4 bases; bases with no gene match: 5. CDR3 length equals 14 residues. The germline CDR1 and CDR2 sequences are SGHTA and FQGNSA. The CDR3, as DNA: TGTGCCAGCAGCTCCGGACAGGAACCAGATACGCAGTATTTT. This gives the protein CASSSGQEPDTQYF.

V and J are TRBV5-4 and TRBJ1-4, with D perhaps matching TRBD1 (6 bases). The V gene's germline CDR1 is SGHNT and CDR2 YYREEE (reference sequence). V lost 0 bases to trimming and J lost 8 bases, with 11 bases between them. The CDR3 loop spans 14 amino acids. CDR3 bases: TGTGCCAGCAGCTTGGAACTGGGGGCGGAAAAACTGTTTTTT. It codes for CASSLELGAEKLFF.

The V and J genes are TRBV5-1 and TRBJ2-4; the match to TRBD1 covers 7 bases. The CDR3 is 14 residues long. V lost 5 bases to trimming and J lost 5 bases; unmatched junction nucleotides: 7. Per the germline V gene, CDR1 is SGHRS and CDR2 is YFSETQ. CDR3 protein: CASRTTGLENIQYF. CDR3 nucleotide sequence: TGCGCCAGCAGGACGACAGGGTTGGAAAACATTCAGTACTTC. The full variable domain, in which reference TRBV5-1 and TRBJ2-4 provide the parts outside the CDR3, is KAGVTQTPRYLIKTRGQQVTLSCSPISGHRSVSWYQQTPGQGLQFLFEYFSETQRNKGNFPGRFSGRQFSNSRSEMNVSTLELGDSALYLCASRTTGLENIQYFGAGTRLSVL.

The sample holds a few counts of this clone. The chain couples TRBV4-1 to TRBJ1-6; unclear D gene. V lost 1 base and J lost 3, with 10 bases in between. Per the germline V gene, CDR1 is MGHRA and CDR2 is YSYEKL. This CDR3 has 16 residues. Here the CDR3 DNA reads TGCGCCAGCAGCCAAGTTGGGGTGTTCTATAATTCACCCCTCCACTTT. This sequence encodes CASSQVGVFYNSPLHF.

The chain couples TRBV30 to TRBJ1-2; possibly TRBD1 for D (6 bases). Germline V lookup: CDR1 GTSNPN, CDR2 SVGIG (reference sequence). The CDR3 is 13 amino acids. Trimming took off 1 base at V and 6 bases at J, with 12 bases between the two ends. The CDR3 DNA sequence: TGTGCCTGGAGTGGGAGACAGGATCATGGCTACACCTTC. It encodes CAWSGRQDHGYTF.

The CDR3 DNA is TGCGCCAGCAGCGATTACTCCTACAATGAGCAGTTCTTC. This encodes CASSDYSYNEQFF. This chain connects TRBV4-3 to TRBJ2-1; D is uncertain. V was pared by 5 bases and J by 0 bases, with 5 bases between. Germline V CDR1 and CDR2: LGHNA, YSLEER. This CDR3 region has 13 residues.

The V gene is TRBV4-2, the J gene TRBJ2-7; 7 nucleotides line up with TRBD2. The CDR3 is made up of 16 amino acids. V was clipped by 4 bases and J by 6 bases; unmatched bases: 15. Germline V lookup: CDR1 LGHNA, CDR2 YNFKEQ. The CDR3 reads CASSPRLAGGRSEQYF. Written as DNA, the CDR3 is TGTGCCAGCAGCCCTAGACTAGCAGGAGGAAGGTCCGAGCAGTACTTC.

The chain is built from TRBV19 and TRBJ1-1; 10 bases map to TRBD1. J was trimmed by 1 base and V by 6 bases; bases with no gene match: 5. The CDR3 has 15 amino acids. CDR1 LNHDA and CDR2 SQIVND come from the germline V gene (reference sequence). The CDR3 DNA sequence: TGTGCCAGTAGGGAGACAGGGGGCCCGAACACTGAAGCTTTCTTT. Protein product: CASRETGGPNTEAFF.

As regards this clone: This sample also contains other DNA sequences that code for the same CDR3. The chain recombines TRBV7-2 with TRBJ2-5; 7 bases are a match to TRBD2. The CDR3 totals 14 residues. CDR1 and CDR2 from the germline V gene are SGHTA and FQGNSA. The J segment lost 3 bases and the V segment lost 5 bases, leaving 6 bases of the junction unmatched. CDR3 nucleotide sequence: TGTGCCAGCAGCCCCCGACTAGCCGAAGAGACCCAGTACTTC. This sequence encodes CASSPRLAEETQYF.

The J gene is TRBJ1-1, the V gene TRBV13; tentatively, D is TRBD1 (5 bases). Germline CDR1 is PRHDT and CDR2 is FYEKMQ (reference sequence). V dropped 4 bases and J dropped 4 bases, with 19 bases sitting between them. The CDR3 extends over 16 amino acids. CDR3 residues: CASSSRDFGFATEAFF. CDR3 DNA: TGTGCCAGCAGCTCCCGGGACTTCGGGTTTGCCACTGAAGCTTTCTTT.

The J gene is TRBJ2-7, the V gene TRBV4-1; 10 nucleotides line up with TRBD1. Per germline, CDR1 MGHRA and CDR2 YSYEKL. Germline trimming cut 1 base from V and 3 bases from J; bases unmatched to any gene: 9. This CDR3 comprises 17 residues. The DNA of the CDR3 is TGCGCCAGCAGCCAAGGACAGGGGGCGTCTGGCATCTACGAGCAGTACTTC. Its protein product is CASSQGQGASGIYEQYF.

The gene calls are TRBV15 and TRBJ2-7; TRBD1 agrees at 7 bases. Germline values: CDR1 LNHNV, CDR2 YYDKDF (reference sequence). The CDR3 consists of 14 residues. The junction had 4 bases not matched to a gene; V was cut back by 0 bases and J by 5 bases. CDR3 amino acids: CATSRDLTGDEQYF. Written as DNA, the CDR3 is TGTGCCACCAGCAGAGATCTCACAGGGGACGAGCAGTACTTC.

V usage is TRBV12-5 and J usage is TRBJ2-7, with D possibly matching TRBD1 (5 bases). Germline lookup yields CDR1 LGHNT and CDR2 FRNRAP. The V end lost 6 bases, the J end lost 2 bases, and 20 bases lay between the germline ends. The CDR3 has 16 amino acids. CDR3 loop: CASGQTVQGSTYEQYF. CDR3 in DNA: TGTGCTAGTGGGCAGACTGTCCAGGGAAGCACCTACGAGCAGTACTTC. The full variable domain, its missing parts supplied by reference TRBV12-5 and TRBJ2-7, is DARVTQTPRHKVTEMGQEVTMRCQPILGHNTVFWYRQTMMQGLELLAYFRNRAPLDDSGMPKDRFSAEMPDATLATLKIQPSEPRDSAVYFCASGQTVQGSTYEQYFGPGTRLTVT.

This CDR3 reads CASSRAPWGTEAFF. The CDR3 DNA reads as TGTGCCAGCAGCCGGGCCCCATGGGGCACTGAAGCTTTCTTT. V and J are TRBV2 and TRBJ1-1; D gene ambiguous. CDR1 and CDR2 from the germline V gene are SNHLY and FYNNEI. V dropped 6 bases and J dropped 4 bases, with 15 bases sitting between them. The CDR3 length is 14 residues.

This sequence joins TRBV5-1 and TRBJ1-2, with 7 bases identical to TRBD1. The CDR3 is made up of 14 amino acids. Germline assignment: CDR1 SGHRS and CDR2 YFSETQ. With 4 bases clipped from V and 2 bases from J, the junction kept 5 bases outside the gene matches. CDR3 residues: CASSMGGGNYGYTF. The CDR3 DNA reads as TGCGCCAGCAGCATGGGAGGGGGCAACTATGGCTACACCTTC.